The T cell receptor beta chain under discussion was sequenced for a study of blood T cell repertoires in COVID-19. V dropped 2 bases and J dropped 4 bases, with 7 bases sitting between them. The CDR3 has 13 amino acids. CDR1 is SGHNT, CDR2 YYREEE, per germline (reference sequence). Using immunoSEQ multiplex PCR, the repertoire was profiled, and TCRdb retains in-frame clones only, with some absent. Among a few hundred thousand clones listed, more than 80% were seen once. The chain couples TRBV5-4 to TRBJ2-4, with D perhaps matching TRBD1 (6 bases). This receptor was obtained from a man between 18 and 29 years old who had recovered from COVID-19. Sample: peripheral blood. CDR3 coding DNA: TGTGCCAGCAGCTTAGGGACAAAAAACATTCAGTACTTC. This translates into CASSLGTKNIQYF.